Below, 9 T cell receptor beta chains from the same sample are listed, as sequenced in a study of regulatory T cells. The study, taken as a whole, reports: Hydrophobic residues at CDR3 positions 6 and 7 were enriched in conventional CD4+ T cells of CD3G-deficient patients.

No antigen has been assigned to these receptors. The PCR used 52 TRBV and 13 TRBJ primers. Generated by immunoSEQ multiplex PCR, the TCRdb table keeps only in-frame clones and is missing some. The repertoire consists of approximately 31,000 clones, with over 85% occurring once and the leading ten covering around 0.98%. Sequences were obtained from conventional CD4+ T cells sorted from blood. These receptors were taken from a child under 10 years old with CD3G deficiency.

The V call is TRBV28, the J call TRBJ2-2; D ambiguous. Germline-derived CDR1 and CDR2 are MDHEN and SYDVKM. V lost 7 bases to trimming and J lost 3 bases, with 12 bases between them. CDR3 length equals 14 residues. The CDR3 sequence: CASTSRLYTGELFF. CDR3 nucleotides: TGTGCCAGCACCTCAAGACTGTACACCGGGGAGCTGTTTTTT.

This chain uses TRBV28 with TRBJ1-1; D ambiguous. Trimming took off 6 bases at V and 3 bases at J, with 8 bases between the two ends. The CDR3 spans 12 residues. The germline V gene encodes CDR1 MDHEN and CDR2 SYDVKM. CDR3 in amino acids: CASREGDTEAFF. The DNA of the CDR3 is TGTGCCAGCAGGGAAGGTGACACTGAAGCTTTCTTT. The full variable domain, with the rest looked up from reference TRBV28 and TRBJ1-1, is DVKVTQSSRYLVKRTGEKVFLECVQDMDHENMFWYRQDPGLGLRLIYFSYDVKMKEKGDIPEGYSVSREKKERFSLILESASTNQTSMYLCASREGDTEAFFGQGTRLTVV.

The chain combines TRBV6-6 with TRBJ2-7; tentatively, D is TRBD1 or TRBD2 (5 bases each). The CDR3 totals 12 residues. V gave up 1 base and J gave up 5 bases, with 6 bases separating them. The germline CDR1 and CDR2 sequences are MNHNY and SVGAGI (reference sequence). The CDR3 loop reads CASSYLGDEQYF. For the CDR3, the DNA is TGTGCCAGCAGTTACTTGGGGGACGAGCAGTACTTC.

This clone was found once. The genes are TRBV28 and TRBJ1-1; possibly TRBD1 for D (5 bases). V lost 3 bases and J lost 0, with 14 bases in between. This CDR3 comprises 16 residues. Looked up from germline, CDR1 is MDHEN and CDR2 is SYDVKM. CDR3 residues: CASSFLGRGMNTEAFF. In DNA form, the CDR3 reads TGTGCCAGCAGTTTTTTGGGGAGGGGCATGAACACTGAAGCTTTCTTT.

This chain joins TRBV5-1 and TRBJ2-1, with D unclear. The CDR3 loop spans 13 amino acids. The germline V and J ends were trimmed by 4 bases and 8 bases, with 13 bases remaining between them. Per germline, CDR1 SGHRS and CDR2 YFSETQ. Written as DNA, the CDR3 is TGCGCCAGCAGCAAATTCCACGGCGATGAGCAGTTCTTC. As protein: CASSKFHGDEQFF.

This clone was seen once. This chain connects TRBV10-3 to TRBJ2-7; a possible D gene is TRBD1 (5 bases). Germline V gene sequence: CDR1 ENHRY, CDR2 SYGVKD. The CDR3 is made up of 13 amino acids. V gave up 2 bases and J gave up 4 bases, with 9 bases separating them. The CDR3 loop is CAISETGEYEQYF. CDR3 in DNA: TGTGCCATCAGTGAGACAGGAGAATACGAGCAGTACTTC.

This sequence joins TRBV11-2 and TRBJ1-1; D uncertain. CDR1 and CDR2 from the germline V gene are SGHAT and FQNNGV. This CDR3 region has 13 residues. With 2 bases removed from V and 1 base from J, the gap between germline ends came to 5 bases. CDR3 bases: TGTGCCAGCAGCTTACGCGGGAACACTGAAGCTTTCTTT. Translated: CASSLRGNTEAFF.

This clone has only one observation. The CDR3 spells CASNSLERNYGYTF. DNA of the CDR3: TGCGCCAGCAACTCCCTTGAGCGGAACTATGGCTACACCTTC. V usage is TRBV10-1 and J usage is TRBJ1-2, with D uncertain. The V and J ends lost 7 bases and 2 bases respectively, with 14 bases between them. The CDR3 covers 14 residues. Germline values: CDR1 WNHNN, CDR2 SYGVQD (reference sequence).

This clone was picked up one time. V and J are TRBV28 and TRBJ2-7; 7 positions match TRBD1. The V gene's germline CDR1 is MDHEN and CDR2 SYDVKM. The CDR3 contains 11 residues. The V segment lost 6 bases and the J segment 7 bases; nucleotides outside the gene matches: 3. In nucleotides, the CDR3 is TGTGCCAGCAGCGTCAGGGGGGAGCAGTACTTC. Translation: CASSVRGEQYF.